This TCR beta chain was sequenced during a study of early T cells in non-severe SARS-CoV-2 infection. Study observations and caveats: Anti-spike CD8 responses were favored in VDJdb matching, and private and CD4 specificities were missed.

The V end was cut by 5 bases, the J end by 0 bases, with 11 bases between. The CDR3 spans 15 residues. The germline V gene encodes CDR1 MDHEN and CDR2 SYDVKM. This clonotype was seen many times. The antigen is unknown. Individual cDNA molecules received unique molecular identifiers during library preparation. TCRdb re-called the 5' RACE reads with MiXCR, one entry per CDR3 protein. Found here are tens of thousands of distinct CDR3 sequences, about 15% of them singletons; the top ten hold 4.5% to 6.5%. The V and J genes are TRBV28 and TRBJ1-3; D might be TRBD1 (5 bases). This TCR came from an adult who was a healthcare worker with PCR-confirmed SARS-CoV-2 infection or an uninfected control (not recorded which). This specimen consisted of whole blood, obtained at baseline. The CDR3 DNA sequence: TGTGCCAGCAGTGGGGGAGATATCTCTGGAAACACCATATATTTT. Its protein product is CASSGGDISGNTIYF.